The 28 T cell receptor beta chains in this list originate from one sample, sequenced in a study of T cell repertoires in cytomegalovirus infection. No antigen has been assigned to these receptors. A single record per CDR3 protein comes from TCRdb applying MiXCR to the reads. Of about 20,000 distinct CDR3 sequences listed, about 40% are singletons. Sequenced here: CD8+ T cells from cultured PBMCs, sampled from culture after CMV antigen stimulation. The receptors come from a human donor in good health (CMV status not recorded). Some clones in this sample may be carry-over from other donors' samples.

The chain couples TRBV4-1 to TRBJ1-1; D unresolved. Germline loops: CDR1 MGHRA, CDR2 YSYEKL. V was trimmed by 4 bases and J by 1 base, leaving 10 bases between them. CDR3 size: 14 residues. CDR3 protein: CASSLQKGNTEAFF. In DNA, the CDR3 is TGCGCCAGCAGCCTACAGAAAGGGAACACTGAAGCTTTCTTT.

The chain couples TRBV6-2 or TRBV6-3 to TRBJ2-7; D possibly uses TRBD1 or TRBD2 (5 bases each). Trimming removed 7 bases at V and 3 bases at J, with 13 bases between. CDR3 size: 13 residues. Germline CDR1 MNHEY, CDR2 SVGEGT. CDR3 residues: CASTWAGSYEQYF. The CDR3 nucleotides are TGTGCCAGCACGTGGGCAGGGAGCTACGAGCAGTACTTC.

This clonotype has just a few counts. The rearrangement links TRBV11-3 to TRBJ1-1; no reliable D call. This CDR3 spans 16 amino acids. V was clipped by 1 base and J by 0 bases, with 12 bases between them. The germline CDR1 and CDR2 sequences are SGHNT and YENEEA. The CDR3 DNA is TGTGCCAGCAGCTTAGGGTACAGCCATATGAACACTGAAGCTTTCTTT. It specifies CASSLGYSHMNTEAFF.

This clonotype occurred once. The chain couples TRBV5-4 to TRBJ2-1; the D gene is possibly TRBD1 (6 bases). V lost 4 bases and J 7 bases, leaving 6 bases between the germline ends. This CDR3 spans 11 amino acids. CDR1 and CDR2 (germline): SGHNT, YYREEE (reference sequence). The CDR3 region is CASSQGNEQFF. The CDR3 DNA reads as TGTGCCAGCAGCCAGGGGAATGAGCAGTTCTTC. Drawing the rest from reference TRBV5-4 and TRBJ2-1, the complete variable domain is ETGVTQSPTHLIKTRGQQVTLRCSSQSGHNTVSWYQQALGQGPQFIFQYYREEENGRGNFPPRFSGLQFPNYSSELNVNALELDDSALYLCASSQGNEQFFGPGTRLTVL.

Many counts were recorded for this clonotype. V and J are TRBV7-9 and TRBJ2-5, with TRBD2 matching over 7 bases. Germline CDR1 and CDR2: SEHNR and FQNEAQ (reference sequence). The CDR3 length is 15 residues. Unmatched junction bases numbered 3, after V lost 1 base and J lost 1 base. Here the CDR3 reads CASSLEGGIQETQYF. The CDR3, as DNA: TGTGCCAGCAGCTTAGAGGGAGGGATCCAAGAGACCCAGTACTTC.

The rearrangement links TRBV12-3 or TRBV12-4 to TRBJ2-2, with TRBD1 as a possible D gene (6 bases). V was shortened by 5 bases and J by 5 bases, with 12 bases between the two germline ends. This CDR3 is 14 amino acids long. The DNA of the CDR3 is TGTGCCAGCAGTACCACAGGGTTTACCGGGGAGCTGTTTTTT. This sequence encodes CASSTTGFTGELFF.

This clonotype was seen a few times. Since no conserved phenylalanine or tryptophan closes the CDR3, a read error is the likely cause. Because the CDR3's place on the DNA is in doubt, the DNA is left out and the CDR3 is given as listed by TCRdb. The gene calls are TRBV28 and TRBJ1-1; TRBD1 reflects the table's D call only, with no check against the DNA. Germline V CDR1 and CDR2: MDHEN, SYDVKM. Counting both end residues, the CDR3 totals 13 amino acids. CDR3 sequence: CASSLPEGTDTEA.

This clonotype was recorded at least ten times. This chain joins TRBV7-9 and TRBJ2-1; 7 bases match TRBD2. Unmatched junction bases numbered 7, after V lost 5 bases and J lost 0 bases. The CDR3 is 16 amino acids. Per germline, CDR1 SEHNR and CDR2 FQNEAQ (reference sequence). The DNA for the CDR3 is TGTGCCAGCAGCGGATTGCGGGGGAGCTCCTACAATGAGCAGTTCTTC. Translated: CASSGLRGSSYNEQFF.

This CDR3 is CASSPVQGVDHTEAFF. For the CDR3, the DNA is TGTGCCAGCAGCCCAGTCCAGGGGGTCGATCACACTGAAGCTTTCTTT. The rearrangement links TRBV7-2 to TRBJ1-1, with 7 bases lining up with TRBD1. The CDR3 spans 16 residues. V dropped 5 bases and J dropped 3; count of bases not matched to a gene: 12. Germline V lookup: CDR1 SGHTA, CDR2 FQGNSA.

In its sample, this clonotype is medium-sized. This chain uses TRBV12-3 or TRBV12-4 with TRBJ1-1, with D uncertain. The CDR3 spans 13 residues. With 6 bases removed from V and 1 base from J, the gap between germline ends came to 9 bases. CDR3 residues: CASSIQRNTEAFF. The CDR3 nucleotides are TGTGCCAGCAGCATACAGAGGAACACTGAAGCTTTCTTT.

The J gene is TRBJ2-7, the V gene TRBV6-2 or TRBV6-3, with TRBD2 matching 9 bases. V trimming: 4 bases; J trimming: 7 bases; junction bases outside the gene matches: 11. The CDR3 loop spans 15 amino acids. Germline V lookup: CDR1 MNHEY, CDR2 SVGEGT. The CDR3, as DNA: TGTGCCAGCAGTTTCTCTCAGCGGGAGGACGAAGAGCAGTACTTC. Protein product: CASSFSQREDEEQYF.

This clonotype was seen only a few times. In nucleotides, the CDR3 is TGTGCCAGTACCGTACAGGGGGAGCGGTTATCGGATGAGCAGTTCTTC. Translation gives CASTVQGERLSDEQFF. The chain uses TRBV19 and TRBJ2-1, with 8 bases that match TRBD1. The CDR3 runs to 16 residues. With V trimmed by 7 bases and J by 8 bases, 16 bases remained unmatched. The germline V gene encodes CDR1 LNHDA and CDR2 SQIVND (reference sequence).

This clonotype was observed a few times. This chain uses TRBV11-2 with TRBJ1-1, with D hard to call. Germline V CDR1 and CDR2: SGHAT, FQNNGV. This CDR3 contains 13 residues. V lost 4 bases, J lost 1 base, and 7 bases lay in between. CDR3 protein: CASSSSPNTEAFF. CDR3 DNA: TGTGCCAGCAGCTCCAGTCCGAACACTGAAGCTTTCTTT.

The chain recombines TRBV7-2 with TRBJ1-2; D gene unclear. V lost 1 base to trimming and J lost 0 bases, with 9 bases between them. The V gene's germline CDR1 is SGHTA and CDR2 FQGNSA. This CDR3 spans 15 amino acids. CDR3 bases: TGTGCCAGCAGCTTAGGGAGGGCCTCTAACTATGGCTACACCTTC. It is translated as CASSLGRASNYGYTF.

V usage is TRBV25-1 and J usage is TRBJ1-3; 11 nucleotides match TRBD1. The length of the CDR3 is 19 residues. Germline V gene data show CDR1 as MGHDK and CDR2 as SYGVNS. V dropped 1 base and J dropped 3; count of bases not matched to a gene: 11. CDR3 protein: CASSEFGGQGDLRGNTIYF. The CDR3 region has the DNA TGTGCCAGCAGTGAATTTGGGGGACAGGGGGATTTGCGTGGAAACACCATATATTTT. The entire variable domain, with the rest obtained from reference TRBV25-1 and TRBJ1-3, is as follows: EADIYQTPRYLVIGTGKKITLECSQTMGHDKMYWYQQDPGMELHLIHYSYGVNSTEKGDLSSESTVSRIRTEHFPLTLESARPSHTSQYLCASSEFGGQGDLRGNTIYFGEGSWLTVV.

This clonotype was recorded at least ten times. The chain is built from TRBV11-2 and TRBJ2-2; 9 bases agree with TRBD1. There are 16 residues in the CDR3. The germline V gene encodes CDR1 SGHAT and CDR2 FQNNGV. V shed 6 bases, J shed 4 bases, and the junction held 9 bases outside the gene matches. The CDR3 sequence is CASSPSGTGPTGELFF. CDR3 bases: TGTGCCAGCAGTCCATCCGGGACAGGGCCCACCGGGGAGCTGTTTTTT.

The gene calls are TRBV7-8 and TRBJ2-7; 9 bases align to TRBD2. The V gene's germline CDR1 is SGHVS and CDR2 FQNEAQ. J was trimmed by 6 bases and V by 0 bases; bases with no gene match: 9. The CDR3 is made up of 16 amino acids. CDR3 in amino acids: CASSLAASGAWREQYF. The CDR3 nucleotides are TGTGCCAGCAGCTTAGCGGCTAGCGGGGCTTGGCGCGAGCAGTACTTC.

There are a few counts of this clonotype. This CDR3 is CASSQIAYEQYF. The CDR3 DNA reads as TGTGCCAGCAGTCAAATAGCTTACGAGCAGTACTTC. This chain joins TRBV6-6 and TRBJ2-7; D is uncertain. The germline V gene encodes CDR1 MNHNY and CDR2 SVGAGI (reference sequence). Between the trimmed V and J ends, which lost 5 bases and 4 bases, there was a span of 9 bases. The CDR3 totals 12 residues.

The chain carries TRBV27 and TRBJ1-5; 8 bases are a match to TRBD1. After removal of 2 bases from V and 6 bases from J, the junction contained 0 bases not matched to a gene. Germline V gene sequence: CDR1 MNHEY, CDR2 SMNVEV (reference sequence). The CDR3 extends over 13 amino acids. The CDR3 coding sequence is TGTGCCAGCAGTTTACAGGGGGCTCAGCCCCAGCATTTT. Its translation is CASSLQGAQPQHF.

This clonotype has a count of ten or more. The rearrangement uses TRBV7-8 and TRBJ2-3; the match to TRBD1 covers 9 bases. Germline CDR1 SGHVS, CDR2 FQNEAQ. J was trimmed by 2 bases and V by 5 bases; bases with no gene match: 5. The CDR3 spans 15 residues. The CDR3 bases are TGTGCCAGCAGCGGGACAGGGCTCGACACAGATACGCAGTATTTT. Residues: CASSGTGLDTDTQYF.

J is TRBJ1-2 and V is TRBV11-3; 8 nucleotides align to TRBD1. The CDR3 consists of 15 residues. The junction had 6 bases not matched to a gene; V was cut back by 4 bases and J by 2 bases. CDR1 is SGHNT and CDR2 is YENEEA in the germline V gene. CDR3 nucleotide sequence: TGTGCCAGCAGCTCAGGACAGGGATGGAACTATGGCTACACCTTC. Protein: CASSSGQGWNYGYTF.

The chain uses TRBV4-1 and TRBJ2-3, with D tentatively TRBD1 (6 bases). CDR1 MGHRA and CDR2 YSYEKL come from the germline V gene. The CDR3 runs 15 residues. Trimming removed 6 bases at V and 3 bases at J, with 16 bases between. This CDR3 is CASRPGHGSTDTQYF. The CDR3 DNA reads TGCGCCAGCAGACCGGGACACGGGTCGACAGATACGCAGTATTTT.

In this sample, this clonotype turned up many times. The gene calls are TRBV7-2 and TRBJ2-7; TRBD1 is a possible D gene (6 bases). There are 12 residues in the CDR3. V was trimmed by 3 bases and J by 7 bases, leaving 10 bases between them. CDR1 and CDR2 (germline): SGHTA, FQGNSA. CDR3 residues: CASSFTGNEQYF. The CDR3 region has the DNA TGTGCCAGCAGCTTCACAGGGAATGAGCAGTACTTC.

The chain couples TRBV7-9 to TRBJ1-2; D is perhaps TRBD1 (5 bases). V dropped 10 bases and J dropped 6 bases, with 18 bases sitting between them. The CDR3 has 13 amino acids. The germline V gene encodes CDR1 SEHNR and CDR2 FQNEAQ (reference sequence). The CDR3 sequence: CAINPGGLHGYTF. The CDR3 DNA reads as TGTGCCATCAACCCGGGGGGACTCCATGGCTACACCTTC.

This clonotype was picked up many times. This chain connects TRBV7-2 to TRBJ1-5, with 8 bases identical to TRBD1. The CDR3 has 15 amino acids. Germline CDR1 is SGHTA and CDR2 is FQGNSA. Trimming removed 5 bases from V and 6 bases from J; junction bases left unmatched: 9. The CDR3 DNA is TGTGCCAGCAGCCTCCAGGGACAGGCATCTCAGCCCCAGCATTTT. Translated, it gives CASSLQGQASQPQHF.

There are a few counts of this clonotype. The chain couples TRBV11-2 to TRBJ2-2, with 8 bases identical to TRBD1. The CDR3 is made up of 14 amino acids. From germline, CDR1 is SGHAT and CDR2 FQNNGV. Unmatched junction bases numbered 5, after V lost 3 bases and J lost 8 bases. The CDR3: CASSFRQGIGELFF. In DNA, the CDR3 is TGTGCCAGCAGCTTTCGACAGGGGATAGGGGAGCTGTTTTTT.

V usage is TRBV27 and J usage is TRBJ1-2; D remains unclear. Germline V gene lookup returns CDR1 MNHEY and CDR2 SMNVEV (reference sequence). This CDR3 has 14 amino acids. Trimming stripped 6 bases from V and 2 bases from J, with 13 bases between. CDR3 loop: CASSPRLGNYGYTF. Written as DNA, the CDR3 is TGTGCCAGCAGCCCGAGGCTAGGGAACTATGGCTACACCTTC.

Comments on this clonotype: One end of the junction varies from germline; a read error may be responsible. The chain employs TRBV19 and TRBJ1-6; 7 bases match TRBD1. Germline CDR1 is LNHDA and CDR2 is SQIVND (reference sequence). This CDR3 comprises 16 residues. The CDR3 DNA sequence: TGTGCCAATAGTATAGAAACAGGGGTCGGGAATTCACCCCTCCACTTT. It specifies CANSIETGVGNSPLHF. Looking up the rest from reference TRBV19 and TRBJ1-6 gives the full variable domain: DGGITQSPKYLFRKEGQNVTLSCEQNLNHDAMYWYRQDPGQGLRLIYYSQIVNDFQKGDIAEGYSVSREKKESFPLTVTSAQKNPTAFYLCANSIETGVGNSPLHFGNGTRLTVT.